The rows below give T cell receptor beta chains drawn from one sample of a study of blood T cell repertoires in COVID-19. Sequenced by immunoSEQ multiplex PCR; TCRdb stores in-frame clones only, minus some. This sample has roughly 240,000 clones, with 82% found just once. The sequenced sample was peripheral blood. Every receptor here comes from a woman aged 80 or older with acute or convalescent COVID-19. Each CDR3 is given with its conserved first and last residue. D genes are given only for firm matches. Not all rows give a size; the values are once, few, many and, for expanded clones, a class.

CDR3aa: CASSLRAYEQYF
CDR3nt: TGTGCCAGCAGTTTGCGGGCGTACGAGCAGTACTTC
d_gene: .
v_gene: TRBV28
abundance: .
j_gene: TRBJ2-7

CDR3aa: CASSLPGNQPQHF
CDR3nt: TGTGCCAGCAGTTTACCCGGCAATCAGCCCCAGCATTTT
d_gene: .
v_gene: TRBV28
abundance: .
j_gene: TRBJ1-5

CDR3aa: CASSHRDRPPTNYGYTF
CDR3nt: TGTGCCAGCAGTCACCGGGACAGACCCCCTACTAACTATGGCTACACCTTC
d_gene: TRBD1
v_gene: TRBV6-2/TRBV6-3
abundance: once
j_gene: TRBJ1-2

CDR3aa: CASSLGGTGGAEAFF
CDR3nt: TGTGCCAGCAGCTTAGGTGGGACAGGGGGCGCTGAAGCTTTCTTT
d_gene: TRBD1
v_gene: TRBV7-9
abundance: .
j_gene: TRBJ1-1

CDR3aa: CASSSTGTVPEAFF
CDR3nt: TGCGCCAGCAGCTCCACCGGGACAGTCCCTGAAGCTTTCTTT
d_gene: TRBD1
v_gene: TRBV5-1
abundance: few
j_gene: TRBJ1-1

CDR3aa: CASRGTGREDTGELFF
CDR3nt: TGTGCCAGCAGGGGGACGGGGCGGGAGGACACCGGGGAGCTGTTTTTT
d_gene: TRBD2
v_gene: TRBV4-2
abundance: .
j_gene: TRBJ2-2

CDR3aa: CASSLGTGTDTQYF
CDR3nt: TGTGCCAGTAGTCTCGGGACTGGCACAGATACGCAGTATTTT
d_gene: .
v_gene: TRBV19
abundance: .
j_gene: TRBJ2-3

CDR3aa: CASSMGQGQNQPQHF
CDR3nt: TGTGCCAGTAGTATGGGACAGGGACAAAATCAGCCCCAGCATTTT
d_gene: TRBD1
v_gene: TRBV19
abundance: once
j_gene: TRBJ1-5

CDR3aa: CASRPAGGSYNEQFF
CDR3nt: TGTGCCAGCAGACCAGCGGGGGGCTCCTACAATGAGCAGTTCTTC
d_gene: TRBD2
v_gene: TRBV6-5
abundance: once
j_gene: TRBJ2-1

CDR3aa: CASSLGARSLYNEQFF
CDR3nt: TGTGCCAGCAGCTTAGGAGCTAGAAGCCTTTACAATGAGCAGTTCTTC
d_gene: .
v_gene: TRBV11-2
abundance: .
j_gene: TRBJ2-1

CDR3aa: CASSQERGRGEKLFF
CDR3nt: TGTGCCAGCAGCCAAGAGCGGGGGAGAGGTGAAAAACTGTTTTTT
d_gene: .
v_gene: TRBV14
abundance: .
j_gene: TRBJ1-4

CDR3aa: CAWTLTDTYYGYTF
CDR3nt: TGTGCCTGGACGTTGACGGACACATACTATGGCTACACCTTC
d_gene: .
v_gene: TRBV30
abundance: once
j_gene: TRBJ1-2

CDR3aa: CASSEKTSGRVWEQYF
CDR3nt: TGTGCCAGCAGTGAAAAGACTAGCGGGAGGGTTTGGGAGCAGTACTTC
d_gene: TRBD2
v_gene: TRBV2
abundance: few
j_gene: TRBJ2-7

CDR3aa: CASSGQEYTEAFF
CDR3nt: TGTGCCAGCAGCGGCCAGGAATACACTGAAGCTTTCTTT
d_gene: .
v_gene: TRBV11-2
abundance: .
j_gene: TRBJ1-1

CDR3aa: CASSLGGNEQFF
CDR3nt: TGTGCCAGCAGCCTGGGAGGCAATGAGCAGTTCTTC
d_gene: .
v_gene: TRBV3-1/TRBV3-2
abundance: .
j_gene: TRBJ2-1

CDR3aa: CAGTGQGHGYTF
CDR3nt: TGTGCCGGCACGGGACAGGGGCATGGCTACACCTTC
d_gene: TRBD1
v_gene: TRBV30
abundance: .
j_gene: TRBJ1-2

CDR3aa: CASRTGSSNQPQHF
CDR3nt: TGTGCCAGCAGGACAGGGTCTAGCAATCAGCCCCAGCATTTT
d_gene: TRBD1
v_gene: TRBV9
abundance: .
j_gene: TRBJ1-5

CDR3aa: CASSFRGGETQYF
CDR3nt: TGTGCCAGCAGTTTCCGCGGGGGGGAGACCCAGTACTTC
d_gene: TRBD2
v_gene: TRBV12-3/TRBV12-4
abundance: .
j_gene: TRBJ2-5

CDR3aa: CASSQGVRAGETQYF
CDR3nt: TGCGCCAGCAGCCAAGGGGTCAGGGCAGGGGAGACCCAGTACTTC
d_gene: .
v_gene: TRBV4-1
abundance: .
j_gene: TRBJ2-5

CDR3aa: CASSQEQRGVYNEQFF
CDR3nt: TGCGCCAGCAGCCAAGAACAGCGGGGGGTTTACAATGAGCAGTTCTTC
d_gene: TRBD2
v_gene: TRBV4-1
abundance: .
j_gene: TRBJ2-1

CDR3aa: CASSIAGSANTGELFF
CDR3nt: TGTGCCAGCAGCATAGCGGGCTCGGCGAACACCGGGGAGCTGTTTTTT
d_gene: TRBD2
v_gene: TRBV7-9
abundance: .
j_gene: TRBJ2-2

CDR3aa: CSASATSGGVYEQYF
CDR3nt: TGCAGTGCTAGTGCGACTAGCGGGGGGGTGTACGAGCAGTACTTC
d_gene: TRBD2
v_gene: TRBV20-1
abundance: few
j_gene: TRBJ2-7

CDR3aa: CASSEDPAGTLYNEQFF
CDR3nt: TGTGCCAGCAGTGAAGATCCAGCGGGGACCCTTTACAATGAGCAGTTCTTC
d_gene: TRBD2
v_gene: TRBV6-4
abundance: .
j_gene: TRBJ2-1

CDR3aa: CASSIDRGSSPLHF
CDR3nt: TGTGCCAGTAGTATAGACAGGGGGAGTTCACCCCTCCACTTT
d_gene: TRBD1
v_gene: TRBV19
abundance: .
j_gene: TRBJ1-6

CDR3aa: CATSTGRVDGEKLFF
CDR3nt: TGTGCCACCAGCACAGGGAGGGTAGATGGTGAAAAACTGTTTTTT
d_gene: .
v_gene: TRBV15
abundance: .
j_gene: TRBJ1-4

CDR3aa: CASSLRGGGETQYF
CDR3nt: TGTGCCAGTAGTCTGCGTGGGGGGGGAGAGACCCAGTACTTC
d_gene: TRBD2
v_gene: TRBV19
abundance: .
j_gene: TRBJ2-5

CDR3aa: CASSYSGTSGSYEQFF
CDR3nt: TGTGCCAGCAGTTATTCCGGGACTAGCGGGAGTTATGAGCAGTTCTTC
d_gene: TRBD2
v_gene: TRBV6-6
abundance: .
j_gene: TRBJ2-1